Sequencing of this T cell receptor beta chain was carried out in a study of blood T cell repertoires in COVID-19. As for the study in general: The United States, Italy and Spain supplied acute and convalescent COVID-19 samples.

Enrolled during active infection, Seattle patients were then followed longitudinally. The CDR3 runs 17 residues. After removal of 0 bases from V and 3 bases from J, the junction contained 8 bases not matched to a gene. Germline V gene data show CDR1 as LGHNA and CDR2 as YSLEER. Data came from immunoSEQ multiplex PCR; TCRdb stores just in-frame clones and leaves some out. The sample carries a few hundred thousand clones, about nine tenths recorded once. What was sequenced was peripheral blood. The TCR was taken from a woman aged 25 to 39 with COVID-19, enrolled during active disease. V is TRBV4-3 and J is TRBJ2-1; 7 bases agree with TRBD2. Here the CDR3 reads CASSQDGGGNDYNEQFF. DNA of the CDR3: TGCGCCAGCAGCCAAGATGGGGGGGGGAATGACTACAATGAGCAGTTCTTC.